One sample yielded the 10 T cell receptor beta chains listed below, sequenced in a study of cytomegalovirus exposure and HLA in healthy donors. Researchers ran the PCR with 60 Vbeta and 13 Jbeta primers. The protocol was immunoSEQ multiplex PCR, while the TCRdb copy is restricted to in-frame clones and leaves out a portion. The sample consists of over 250,000 clones, roughly 88% of them appearing once. The sequenced material came from PBMCs. Receptors originate from a man aged 40-55 years in good health and CMV-seropositive.

This sequence joins TRBV4-3 and TRBJ2-1; D is uncertain. CDR3 length equals 14 residues. CDR1 and CDR2 from the germline V gene are LGHNA and YSLEER. Between the trimmed V and J ends, which lost 3 bases and 5 bases, there was a span of 11 bases. DNA of the CDR3: TGCGCCAGCAGCCATATAGGCACTAACAATGAGCAGTTCTTC. Encoded protein: CASSHIGTNNEQFF.

The J gene is TRBJ1-4, the V gene TRBV5-1; D is perhaps TRBD1 (6 bases). The V gene's germline CDR1 is SGHRS and CDR2 YFSETQ. Trimming removed 3 bases at V and 1 base at J, with 13 bases between. There are 16 residues in the CDR3. CDR3 coding DNA: TGCGCCAGCAGCTCGACCCCCAGGGGAACTAATGAAAAACTGTTTTTT. Protein: CASSSTPRGTNEKLFF.

The V and J genes are TRBV27 and TRBJ2-3; 7 positions match TRBD1. Losses at the gene ends were 5 bases for V and 5 bases for J; bases not matched to a gene: 7. The CDR3 loop spans 14 amino acids. In germline, CDR1 is MNHEY, CDR2 SMNVEV (reference sequence). This chain's CDR3 is CASSPRQGRDTQYF. The CDR3 DNA follows: TGTGCCAGCAGTCCCCGACAGGGTAGAGATACGCAGTATTTT.

The chain is built from TRBV19 and TRBJ2-7; 11 nucleotides line up with TRBD2. The length of the CDR3 is 15 residues. Germline V gives CDR1 LNHDA, CDR2 SQIVND (reference sequence). The V segment lost 5 bases and the J segment 2 bases; nucleotides outside the gene matches: 5. The DNA of the CDR3 is TGTGCCAGTAGTGTGGGACTAGCGGCTCCCTACGAGCAGTACTTC. Amino acids: CASSVGLAAPYEQYF.

The chain has TRBV5-1 and TRBJ2-1; 9 bases fit TRBD2. This CDR3 contains 16 residues. V dropped 7 bases and J dropped 2; count of bases not matched to a gene: 10. The germline CDR1 and CDR2 sequences are SGHRS and YFSETQ. CDR3 residues: CASGWGGLAPYNEQFF. As DNA, the CDR3 is TGCGCCAGCGGATGGGGCGGACTAGCGCCCTACAATGAGCAGTTCTTC.

The V and J genes are TRBV6-5 and TRBJ1-2; 8 bases align to TRBD1. The CDR3 is 13 residues long. Germline CDR1 and CDR2: MNHEY and SVGAGI. The junction had 3 bases not matched to a gene; V was cut back by 5 bases and J by 4 bases. The CDR3 is CASSPDRAYGYTF. The DNA of the CDR3 is TGTGCCAGCAGTCCGGACAGGGCCTATGGCTACACCTTC.

V usage is TRBV28 and J usage is TRBJ1-5, with TRBD1 matching over 8 bases. Germline CDR1 MDHEN, CDR2 SYDVKM. The V gene end was trimmed by 5 bases and the J gene end by 6 bases; junction bases not matched to a gene: 9. The CDR3 extends over 15 amino acids. The CDR3 DNA is TGTGCCAGCAGTCCAGAGTCGGACAGGGTTCAGCCCCAGCATTTT. This sequence encodes CASSPESDRVQPQHF.

This rearrangement joins TRBV5-1 to TRBJ1-1, with D unresolved. Germline assignment: CDR1 SGHRS and CDR2 YFSETQ. There are 12 residues in the CDR3. The germline V and J ends were trimmed by 1 base and 8 bases, with 9 bases remaining between them. The CDR3 sequence is CASSLSRREAFF. In DNA form, the CDR3 reads TGCGCCAGCAGCTTGAGCCGGAGAGAAGCTTTCTTT.

V gene TRBV28 combines with J gene TRBJ1-5, with D perhaps TRBD1 (5 bases). The CDR3 sequence is 14 residues long. V gave up 4 bases and J gave up 3 bases, with 10 bases separating them. In germline, CDR1 is MDHEN, CDR2 SYDVKM. The CDR3 bases are TGTGCCAGCAGTTCGGGACTTTCCAATCAGCCCCAGCATTTT. Translation: CASSSGLSNQPQHF.

The rearrangement joins TRBV19 to TRBJ2-7; 7 bases are shared with TRBD2. With 2 bases clipped from V and 3 bases from J, the junction kept 7 bases outside the gene matches. Germline CDR1 is LNHDA and CDR2 is SQIVND (reference sequence). The CDR3 contains 15 residues. CDR3 sequence (DNA): TGTGCCAGTAGTATATTCGGCGGGAGAGGCTACGAGCAGTACTTC. It encodes CASSIFGGRGYEQYF.